The rows below give T cell receptor beta chains drawn from one sample of a study of cytomegalovirus exposure and HLA in healthy donors. The table came from immunoSEQ multiplex PCR; TCRdb's copy has only in-frame clones and leaves some out. The repertoire has around 40,000 clones, roughly nine tenths of them found once; the top ten carry 6.5% to 9.5%. Sequencing used PBMCs. The origin of the receptors is a woman between 35 and 50 years old in good health and CMV-seropositive. Both conserved end residues are part of each CDR3.

v_call cdr3_aa
TRBV7-9 CSSSLPKQGYNEQFF
TRBV11-2 CASSLDGGWGTDTQYF
TRBV15 CATSELRQGVGQPQHF
TRBV2 CASGFQALKTDTQYF
TRBV7-9 CASSPPGQGEAFF
TRBV2 CASSESGGAIYTQYF
TRBV28 CASITGRGLYNSPLHF
TRBV5-5 CASSHLQGNQPQHF
TRBV9 CASSVAGTSVYNEQFF
TRBV20-1 CSARPGTF
TRBV10-2 CASTTGGLSYEQYF
TRBV28 CASSVTGGLEKLFF
TRBV7-7 CASSSGSGANVLTF